A selection of T cell receptor beta chains follows, all from one sample in a study of T cells in Graves' hyperthyroidism and ophthalmopathy. From the multiplex PCR reads, TCRdb called clonotypes with MiXCR, one entry per CDR3 protein. The data contain 650,000 to 700,000 distinct CDR3 sequences, 17% of them singletons. Specimen: blood. Source of these receptors: a man in his fifties with Graves' hyperthyroidism. The CDR3 runs from the conserved cysteine through the conserved F or W. The order of the fields is CDR3 length, D gene, J gene, V gene, clone size, CDR3 DNA, CDR3 protein. The D gene is left open where the match is weak. Size values are once, few and many counts, or a class for expanded clones, and some rows have none.

CDR3 length: 14; D gene: TRBD1; J gene: TRBJ2-7; V gene: TRBV11-2; clone size: many; CDR3 DNA: TGTGCCAGCAGTTTAGGGGACAGGGCCTACGAGCAGTACTTC; CDR3 protein: CASSLGDRAYEQYF
CDR3 length: 13; D gene: -; J gene: TRBJ1-1; V gene: TRBV25-1; clone size: -; CDR3 DNA: TGTGCCAGCAGTGAATTCGGGGCTTCGAGGGCTTTCTTT; CDR3 protein: CASSEFGASRAFF
CDR3 length: 11; D gene: -; J gene: TRBJ1-1; V gene: TRBV10-3; clone size: many; CDR3 DNA: TGTGCCATCAGAGGTAACACTGAAGCTTTCTTT; CDR3 protein: CAIRGNTEAFF
CDR3 length: 15; D gene: TRBD2; J gene: TRBJ2-1; V gene: TRBV5-6; clone size: few; CDR3 DNA: TGTGCCAGCAGCTCGGAGCGGGAGACATACAATGAGCAGTTCTTC; CDR3 protein: CASSSERETYNEQFF
CDR3 length: 16; D gene: -; J gene: TRBJ2-2; V gene: TRBV4-1; clone size: -; CDR3 DNA: TGCGCCAGCAGCCAACCCCTAGGCCTCCCCACCGGGGAGCTGTTTTTT; CDR3 protein: CASSQPLGLPTGELFF
CDR3 length: 17; D gene: TRBD2; J gene: TRBJ2-5; V gene: TRBV18; clone size: few; CDR3 DNA: TGTGCCAGCTCACCACCGGTCGAAGCGGGAGTACAAGAGACCCAGTACTTC; CDR3 protein: CASSPPVEAGVQETQYF
CDR3 length: 14; D gene: -; J gene: TRBJ2-5; V gene: TRBV2; clone size: many; CDR3 DNA: TGTGCCAGCAGTGTCGGCGCGGGTGATGAGACCCAGTACTTC; CDR3 protein: CASSVGAGDETQYF
CDR3 length: 15; D gene: -; J gene: TRBJ1-2; V gene: TRBV29-1; clone size: -; CDR3 DNA: TGCAGCGCCGCTGGATTGGACACCGCTAACTATGGCTACACCTTC; CDR3 protein: CSAAGLDTANYGYTF
CDR3 length: 12; D gene: -; J gene: TRBJ1-1; V gene: TRBV18; clone size: many; CDR3 DNA: TGTGCCAGCTCACCATCTCGACAGACCGCTTTCTTT; CDR3 protein: CASSPSRQTAFF
CDR3 length: 16; D gene: -; J gene: TRBJ1-5; V gene: TRBV20-1; clone size: -; CDR3 DNA: TGCAGTGCTAGTAGGGACTCTGGGGGAAGCAATCAGCCCCAGCATTTT; CDR3 protein: CSASRDSGGSNQPQHF
CDR3 length: 14; D gene: -; J gene: TRBJ1-1; V gene: TRBV19; clone size: few; CDR3 DNA: TGTGCCAGTACGAAAGTGGAAGTGAGCACTGAAGCTTTCTTT; CDR3 protein: CASTKVEVSTEAFF
CDR3 length: 18; D gene: TRBD1; J gene: TRBJ1-6; V gene: TRBV15; clone size: many; CDR3 DNA: TGTGCCACCAGCATCGACAGGGCGATGAGCTCCTATAATTCACCCCTCCACTTT; CDR3 protein: CATSIDRAMSSYNSPLHF
CDR3 length: 13; D gene: TRBD1; J gene: TRBJ2-5; V gene: TRBV20-1; clone size: -; CDR3 DNA: TGCAGGCCACAACAGGGGGCTCGGGAGACCCAGTACTTC; CDR3 protein: CRPQQGARETQYF
CDR3 length: 13; D gene: -; J gene: TRBJ2-3; V gene: TRBV29-1; clone size: -; CDR3 DNA: TGCAGCGTCCTCGGGCCCAGCACAGATACGCAGTATTTT; CDR3 protein: CSVLGPSTDTQYF
CDR3 length: 16; D gene: -; J gene: TRBJ2-7; V gene: TRBV7-2; clone size: few; CDR3 DNA: TGTGCCAGCAGCTTAGTCGGCGGGGAGAGCTCCTACGAGCAGTACTTC; CDR3 protein: CASSLVGGESSYEQYF
CDR3 length: 15; D gene: -; J gene: TRBJ1-2; V gene: TRBV25-1; clone size: many; CDR3 DNA: TGTGCCAGCAGTGAATCAGGCAGGGATCACTATGGCTACACCTTC; CDR3 protein: CASSESGRDHYGYTF
CDR3 length: 14; D gene: TRBD1; J gene: TRBJ1-6; V gene: TRBV28; clone size: many; CDR3 DNA: TGTGCCAGCAGAACAGGGGGCAGGGGTTCACCCCTCCACTTT; CDR3 protein: CASRTGGRGSPLHF
CDR3 length: 11; D gene: -; J gene: TRBJ1-2; V gene: TRBV29-1; clone size: -; CDR3 DNA: TGCAGCGCTGTAATAGGCCTTGGCTACACCTTC; CDR3 protein: CSAVIGLGYTF
CDR3 length: 18; D gene: TRBD2; J gene: TRBJ2-5; V gene: TRBV3-1; clone size: many; CDR3 DNA: TGTGCCAGCAGCCAAGATCTACAGCGGGAGGCCTACCAAGAGACCCAGTACTTC; CDR3 protein: CASSQDLQREAYQETQYF
CDR3 length: 13; D gene: -; J gene: TRBJ2-7; V gene: TRBV27; clone size: -; CDR3 DNA: TGTGCCAGCAGTTATACCGTATCTGACGAGCAGTACTTC; CDR3 protein: CASSYTVSDEQYF
CDR3 length: 14; D gene: TRBD1; J gene: TRBJ2-3; V gene: TRBV7-3; clone size: -; CDR3 DNA: TGTGCCAGCAGCTTTACAGGGGACACAGATACGCAGTATTTT; CDR3 protein: CASSFTGDTDTQYF
CDR3 length: 16; D gene: TRBD2; J gene: TRBJ2-1; V gene: TRBV7-2; clone size: many; CDR3 DNA: TGTGCCAGCAGCTTAGCCAGCGGGAGAAGCTACAATGAGCAGTTCTTC; CDR3 protein: CASSLASGRSYNEQFF
CDR3 length: 16; D gene: -; J gene: TRBJ2-2; V gene: TRBV7-9; clone size: many; CDR3 DNA: TGTGCCAGCAGTTTGGACGGCCTCGCGAACACCGGGGAGCTGTTTTTT; CDR3 protein: CASSLDGLANTGELFF
CDR3 length: 13; D gene: TRBD1; J gene: TRBJ1-1; V gene: TRBV29-1; clone size: many; CDR3 DNA: TGCAGCGCCACCGGGACAGAGAACACTGAAGCTTTCTTT; CDR3 protein: CSATGTENTEAFF
CDR3 length: 14; D gene: TRBD1; J gene: TRBJ1-2; V gene: TRBV7-9; clone size: many; CDR3 DNA: TGTGCCAGCAGCCGGGACAGCCCTAACTATGGCTACACCTTC; CDR3 protein: CASSRDSPNYGYTF
CDR3 length: 14; D gene: -; J gene: TRBJ2-1; V gene: TRBV10-3; clone size: many; CDR3 DNA: TGTGCCATCAGTGTGGGGGAGGCCCTCAATGAGCAGTTCTTC; CDR3 protein: CAISVGEALNEQFF
CDR3 length: 13; D gene: -; J gene: TRBJ1-2; V gene: TRBV16; clone size: few; CDR3 DNA: TGTGCCAGCAGCCTTACTACAGGGTATGGCTACACCTTC; CDR3 protein: CASSLTTGYGYTF
CDR3 length: 14; D gene: -; J gene: TRBJ1-1; V gene: TRBV6-1; clone size: -; CDR3 DNA: TGTGCCAGCAGTGAAGAAGCCCTGAACACTGAAGCTTTCTTT; CDR3 protein: CASSEEALNTEAFF
CDR3 length: 15; D gene: -; J gene: TRBJ1-1; V gene: TRBV7-2; clone size: -; CDR3 DNA: TGTGCCAGCAGCTTAAAGTCCATTGGGACCACTGAAGCTTTCTTT; CDR3 protein: CASSLKSIGTTEAFF
CDR3 length: 14; D gene: TRBD1; J gene: TRBJ2-2; V gene: TRBV5-1; clone size: -; CDR3 DNA: TGCGCCAGCAGGGACAGGGTGGACACCGGGGAGCTGTTTTTT; CDR3 protein: CASRDRVDTGELFF